A single sample gave rise to the 22 T cell receptor beta chains below, sequenced in a study of blood T cells in healthy people across ages. Next came a second PCR, run for about 7 to 11 cycles, which used a sample-barcoded 5' primer along with a J-beta primer mix. TCRdb re-called the 5' RACE reads through MiXCR, storing one row per CDR3 protein. The sample holds roughly 1,000,000 distinct CDR3 sequences, approximately 26% seen once. In addition, the sample was reused for a study of T cells of mothers and their children.

The source material was blood. These receptors all come from a girl aged 2 to 9 in good health.

As to this clonotype: A junction end diverges from the germline sequence, so it may reflect a read error. The chain couples TRBV24-1 to TRBJ2-1; D is ambiguous. The CDR3 consists of 15 residues. The germline CDR1 and CDR2 sequences are KGHDR and SFDVKD. The CDR3 nucleotides are TGTGCCGCCAGTTCCGACCGAATTTCTTACAATGAGCAGTTCTTC. It yields the protein CAASSDRISYNEQFF.

The chain is built from TRBV29-1 and TRBJ2-1; 8 bases match TRBD2. The germline gives CDR1 SQVTM, CDR2 ANQGSEA. The CDR3 extends over 15 amino acids. Unmatched junction bases numbered 8, after V lost 7 bases and J lost 0 bases. The CDR3 coding sequence is TGCAGCGCCCGGGGTAGCGGGATCTCCTACAATGAGCAGTTCTTC. Its protein is CSARGSGISYNEQFF.

The V and J genes are TRBV4-3 and TRBJ2-2; 10 positions match TRBD1. This CDR3 is 16 amino acids long. V was clipped by 4 bases and J by 4 bases; unmatched bases: 6. CDR1 is LGHNA, CDR2 YSLEER, per germline. Written as DNA, the CDR3 is TGCGCCAGCAGCCCCAGGACAGGGGGTTTCACCGGGGAGCTGTTTTTT. Translated: CASSPRTGGFTGELFF.

The rearrangement links TRBV7-2 to TRBJ2-5; TRBD1 agrees at 8 bases. V was pared by 1 base and J by 5 bases, with 9 bases of the junction left unmatched. The CDR3 has 16 amino acids. The germline V gene has CDR1 SGHTA and CDR2 FQGNSA. In DNA form, the CDR3 reads TGTGCCAGCAGCTTAGGGCGGACAGGGATACCCGAGACCCAGTACTTC. Translation: CASSLGRTGIPETQYF.

This clonotype came up once. This chain links TRBV7-9 with TRBJ1-1, with unresolved D. CDR3 length: 14 amino acids. Trimming took 0 bases from V and 5 from J, leaving 10 bases between them. Per the germline V gene, CDR1 is SEHNR and CDR2 is FQNEAQ (reference sequence). The CDR3 is CASSLAGWGTEAFF. The CDR3 DNA follows: TGTGCCAGCAGCTTAGCGGGTTGGGGAACTGAAGCTTTCTTT.

J is TRBJ2-5 and V is TRBV6-2 or TRBV6-3; D call uncertain. The CDR3 runs to 15 residues. In germline, CDR1 is MNHEY, CDR2 SVGEGT. V gave up 5 bases and J gave up 7 bases, with 20 bases separating them. The CDR3 nucleotides read TGTGCCAGCAGTCCCCCCGGCCAATTGCTACGGACCCAGTACTTC. Its protein is CASSPPGQLLRTQYF.

The rearrangement uses TRBV4-1 and TRBJ2-4; weak D call: TRBD1 (6 bases). This CDR3 contains 18 residues. CDR1 is MGHRA, CDR2 YSYEKL, per germline. V was shortened by 1 base and J by 8 bases, with 24 bases between the two germline ends. CDR3 in DNA: TGCGCCAGCAGCCAAGTTATCGGGTGGGGGCTAAAAGGGGACATTCAGTACTTC. Translation: CASSQVIGWGLKGDIQYF.

The chain joins TRBV15 to TRBJ2-7; D is undetermined. Germline V gene sequence: CDR1 LNHNV, CDR2 YYDKDF (reference sequence). CDR3 length: 15 residues. V was pared by 5 bases and J by 5 bases, with 19 bases between. CDR3 region: CATSPKHETPHEQYF. Here the CDR3 DNA reads TGTGCCACCAGCCCCAAGCATGAGACTCCACACGAGCAGTACTTC.

This clonotype occurred a few times. The CDR3 nucleotides read TGTGCCAGCACCCGAATGGGGGGGGACACCATATATTTT. This gives the protein CASTRMGGDTIYF. V is TRBV25-1 and J is TRBJ1-3; possible D gene TRBD1, 5 bases. In germline, CDR1 is MGHDK, CDR2 SYGVNS. Trimming stripped 7 bases from V and 8 bases from J, with 15 bases between. The CDR3 runs 13 residues.

The rearrangement uses TRBV27 and TRBJ2-5; no clear D gene. Per germline, CDR1 MNHEY and CDR2 SMNVEV (reference sequence). The CDR3 has 16 residues. V was pared by 2 bases and J by 2 bases, with 15 bases between. CDR3 nucleotide sequence: TGTGCCAGCAGTTTAACCTGGGCAGTCGGGCAAGAGACCCAGTACTTC. Translating it yields CASSLTWAVGQETQYF.

This clonotype was counted between two and nine times. The chain uses TRBV3-1 and TRBJ1-1, with 8 bases that match TRBD1. With V trimmed by 4 bases and J by 5 bases, 9 bases remained unmatched. There are 15 residues in the CDR3. Germline V gene lookup returns CDR1 LGHDT and CDR2 YNNKEL (reference sequence). This CDR3 is CASSPPRDRMTEAFF. In nucleotides, the CDR3 is TGTGCCAGCAGCCCCCCCCGGGACAGGATGACTGAAGCTTTCTTT.

This clonotype showed up just a few times. The gene calls are TRBV11-2 and TRBJ2-7; D is ambiguous. V lost 0 bases, J lost 1 base, and 7 bases lay in between. There are 14 residues in the CDR3. Germline CDR1 SGHAT, CDR2 FQNNGV. The CDR3 bases are TGTGCCAGCAGCTTAGAGTTTGGTTCCTACGAGCAGTACTTC. Protein product: CASSLEFGSYEQYF. Combining the CDR3 with reference TRBV11-2 and TRBJ2-7 gives the whole variable domain EAGVAQSPRYKIIEKRQSVAFWCNPISGHATLYWYQQILGQGPKLLIQFQNNGVVDDSQLPKDRFSAERLKGVDSTLKIQPAKLEDSAVYLCASSLEFGSYEQYFGPGTRLTVT.

The chain carries TRBV10-2 and TRBJ1-1; 9 nucleotides match TRBD1. The CDR3 extends over 16 amino acids. Germline assignment: CDR1 WSHSY and CDR2 SAAADI. Germline trimming cut 3 bases from V and 4 bases from J; bases unmatched to any gene: 9. The CDR3 loop is CASSDSDRGRFTEAFF. In DNA form, the CDR3 reads TGCGCCAGCAGTGACTCGGACAGGGGAAGGTTCACTGAAGCTTTCTTT.

The chain recombines TRBV7-3 with TRBJ1-1; 10 bases align to TRBD1. The CDR3 loop spans 15 amino acids. Trimming cost V 5 bases and J 0 bases; bases outside gene matches: 3. Germline values: CDR1 SGHTA, CDR2 FQGTGA. As DNA, the CDR3 is TGTGCCAGCAGCCAGGGACAGGGGATGAACACTGAAGCTTTCTTT. It encodes CASSQGQGMNTEAFF.

This rearrangement joins TRBV24-1 to TRBJ1-3; D is unresolved. V was pared by 0 bases and J by 8 bases, with 13 bases between. Per germline, CDR1 KGHDR and CDR2 SFDVKD. The CDR3 is 15 residues long. The CDR3 loop is CATSDLASKAYTIYF. In DNA form, the CDR3 reads TGTGCCACCAGTGATTTGGCCTCTAAGGCGTACACCATATATTTT.

The sample holds a few counts of this clonotype. V gene TRBV7-6 combines with J gene TRBJ2-2, with no clear D. The CDR3 extends over 15 amino acids. Germline-derived CDR1 and CDR2 are SGHVS and FNYEAQ. V was trimmed by 2 bases and J by 3 bases, leaving 10 bases between them. The CDR3, as DNA: TGTGCCAGCAGCTTATCTTCGTCGGACACCGGGGAGCTGTTTTTT. Translating gives CASSLSSSDTGELFF. Together with reference TRBV7-6 and TRBJ2-2, the CDR3 gives the full variable domain: GAGVSQSPRYKVTKRGQDVALRCDPISGHVSLYWYRQALGQGPEFLTYFNYEAQQDKSGLPNDRFSAERPEGSISTLTIQRTEQRDSAMYRCASSLSSSDTGELFFGEGSRLTVL.

The chain is built from TRBV7-2 and TRBJ2-5; D possibly corresponds to TRBD2 (5 bases). The end of the DNA is better explained by TRBJ2-1, so the J call may be wrong. The CDR3 length is 17 residues. CDR1 is SGHTA and CDR2 is FQGNSA in the germline V gene. CDR3 coding DNA: TGTGCCAGCAGCTTAGCGAGGAGCGGAACTGAAAACAATGAGCAGTTCTTC. It specifies CASSLARSGTENNEQFF.

The CDR3 sequence is CASSYLTGARTEAFF. The CDR3 DNA reads TGTGCCAGCAGCTACCTGACAGGGGCCAGGACTGAAGCTTTCTTT. J is TRBJ1-1 and V is TRBV6-6; 8 nucleotides line up with TRBD1. V lost 6 bases, J lost 5 bases, and 11 bases stayed unmatched. Germline CDR1 MNHNY, CDR2 SVGAGI (reference sequence). The CDR3 consists of 15 residues.

This clonotype was observed a few times. The V and J genes are TRBV27 and TRBJ2-7; no definite D call. Trimming took 6 bases from V and 3 from J, leaving 6 bases between them. Germline V gene data show CDR1 as MNHEY and CDR2 as SMNVEV (reference sequence). This CDR3 is 11 amino acids long. CDR3 sequence reads: CASRTLYEQYF. The CDR3 nucleotides are TGTGCCAGCAGGACTCTCTACGAGCAGTACTTC.

This chain connects TRBV5-1 to TRBJ2-7, with D uncertain. Germline V gives CDR1 SGHRS, CDR2 YFSETQ. The ends were cut back, 2 bases at V and 0 bases at J, with 18 bases in the middle. This CDR3 comprises 17 residues. As DNA, the CDR3 is TGCGCCAGCAGCTTCCCAAGACAAGGACCCTTCTCCTACGAGCAGTACTTC. Residues: CASSFPRQGPFSYEQYF.

The genes are TRBV29-1 and TRBJ2-1, with 9 bases aligning to TRBD1. The J call may be in error: the DNA end matches TRBJ2-7 better. Germline V gene data show CDR1 as SQVTM and CDR2 as ANQGSEA. The CDR3 spans 13 residues. The CDR3, as DNA: TGCAGCGTTGCGAGGACAGGGGCAAACGAGCAGTACTTC. It encodes CSVARTGANEQYF.

The table lists this clonotype with a few counts. V is TRBV13 and J is TRBJ2-7; TRBD2 might be the D (5 bases). Germline V CDR1 and CDR2: PRHDT, FYEKMQ (reference sequence). The CDR3 runs 15 residues. V lost 5 bases and J lost 6, with 20 bases in between. In DNA, the CDR3 is TGTGCCAGCAGCCCCGTTGGTCTCGGGGATAGCGAGCAGTACTTC. Protein sequence: CASSPVGLGDSEQYF.